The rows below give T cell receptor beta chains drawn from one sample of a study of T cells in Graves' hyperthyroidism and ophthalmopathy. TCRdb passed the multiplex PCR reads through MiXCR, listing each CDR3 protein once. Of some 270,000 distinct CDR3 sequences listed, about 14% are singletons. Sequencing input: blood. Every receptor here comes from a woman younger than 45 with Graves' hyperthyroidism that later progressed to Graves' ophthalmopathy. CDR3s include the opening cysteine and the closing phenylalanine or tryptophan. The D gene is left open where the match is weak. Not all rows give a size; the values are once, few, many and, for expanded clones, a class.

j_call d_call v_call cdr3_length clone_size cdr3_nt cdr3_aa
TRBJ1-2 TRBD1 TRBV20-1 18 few TGCAGTGCTAGACGCGCCGGGACAGATGGGCCCCTGGGAGGTGGCTACACCTTC CSARRAGTDGPLGGGYTF
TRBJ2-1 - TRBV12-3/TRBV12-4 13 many TGTGCCAGCAGTTTGGCGGGGAACGCTGAGCAGTTCTTC CASSLAGNAEQFF
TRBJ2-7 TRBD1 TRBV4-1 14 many TGCGCCAGCAGCCAAGACATACAGGGGGACGAGCAGTACTTC CASSQDIQGDEQYF
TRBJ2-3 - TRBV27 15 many TGTGCCAGCAGTTTAGCGGCAGGGGGGACAGATACGCAGTATTTT CASSLAAGGTDTQYF
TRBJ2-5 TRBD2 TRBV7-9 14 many TGTGCCAGCAGCTTAGTCCCGGGGGGAGAGACCCAGTACTTC CASSLVPGGETQYF
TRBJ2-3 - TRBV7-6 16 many TGTGCCAGCAGCCTCAGGCTGGCAGGGGCGGCAGATACGCAGTATTTT CASSLRLAGAADTQYF
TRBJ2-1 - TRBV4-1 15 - TGCGCCAGCAGCCCCGGCAGGGACCTCTACAATGAGCAGTTCTTC CASSPGRDLYNEQFF
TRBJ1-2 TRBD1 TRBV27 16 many TGTGCCAGCGCTCAAGTAGGGACAGGGGGCGAGGGTGGCTACACCTTC CASAQVGTGGEGGYTF
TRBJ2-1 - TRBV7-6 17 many TGTGCCAGCAGCTCCGCGGTCTACCCTAGCTCCTACAATGAGCAGTTCTTC CASSSAVYPSSYNEQFF
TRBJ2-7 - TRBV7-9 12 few TGTGCCAGCAGCTTATCCTCCTACGAGCAGCACTTC CASSLSSYEQHF
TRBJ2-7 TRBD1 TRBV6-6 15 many TGTGCCAGCAGTTACCGGGACAGGGTACTCTACGAGCAGTACTTC CASSYRDRVLYEQYF
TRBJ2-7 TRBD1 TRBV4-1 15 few TGCGCCAGCAGAGACCTCAACAGGGGGCAAGGCGAGCAGTACTTC CASRDLNRGQGEQYF
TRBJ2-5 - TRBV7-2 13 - TGTGCCAGCAGCTTAGTGGAAGCTGAGACCCAGTACTTC CASSLVEAETQYF
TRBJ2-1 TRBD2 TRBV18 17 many TGTGCCAGCTCACCCAGCAGCGGGGGCGATTCTTACAATGAGCAGTTCTTC CASSPSSGGDSYNEQFF
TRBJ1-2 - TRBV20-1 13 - TGCAGTGCCCCTCTATGGGCTAACTATGGCTACACCTTC CSAPLWANYGYTF
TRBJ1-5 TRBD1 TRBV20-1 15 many TGCAGTGCTAGAGATTTAGGCAGGGGGCCTCAGCCCCAGCATTTT CSARDLGRGPQPQHF
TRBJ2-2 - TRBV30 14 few TGTGCCTGGAGCGGGGGTATGGGCACCGGGGAGCTGTTTTTT CAWSGGMGTGELFF
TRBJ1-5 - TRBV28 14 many TGTGCCAGCAGCCCGGGATGGGGCAATCAGCCCCAGCATTTT CASSPGWGNQPQHF
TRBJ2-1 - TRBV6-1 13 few TGTGCCAGCAGGTCTGACTACTACAATGAGCAGTTCTTC CASRSDYYNEQFF
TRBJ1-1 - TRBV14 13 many TGTGCCAGCAGCCAGGGGAGTGGGACTGAAGCTTTCTTT CASSQGSGTEAFF